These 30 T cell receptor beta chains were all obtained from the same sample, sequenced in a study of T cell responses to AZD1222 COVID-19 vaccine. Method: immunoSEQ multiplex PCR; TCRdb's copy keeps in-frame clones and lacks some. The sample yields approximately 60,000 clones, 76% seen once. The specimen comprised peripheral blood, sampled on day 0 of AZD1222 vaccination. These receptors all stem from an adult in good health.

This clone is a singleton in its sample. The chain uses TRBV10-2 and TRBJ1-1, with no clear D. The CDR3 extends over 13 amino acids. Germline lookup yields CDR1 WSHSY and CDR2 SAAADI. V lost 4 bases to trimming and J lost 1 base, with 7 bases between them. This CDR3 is CASSAMGNTEAFF. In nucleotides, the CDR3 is TGCGCCAGCAGTGCGATGGGGAACACTGAAGCTTTCTTT.

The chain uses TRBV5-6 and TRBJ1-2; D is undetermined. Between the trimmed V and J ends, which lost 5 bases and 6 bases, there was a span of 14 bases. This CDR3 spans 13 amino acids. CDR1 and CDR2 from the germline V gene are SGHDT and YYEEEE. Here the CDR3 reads CASRRRVEDGYTF. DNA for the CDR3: TGTGCCAGCAGGAGGAGGGTAGAGGATGGCTACACCTTC.

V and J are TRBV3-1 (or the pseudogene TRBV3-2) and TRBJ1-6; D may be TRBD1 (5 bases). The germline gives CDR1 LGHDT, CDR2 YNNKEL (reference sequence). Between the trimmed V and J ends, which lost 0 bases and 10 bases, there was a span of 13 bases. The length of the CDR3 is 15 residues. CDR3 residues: CASSQDTGPGSPLHF. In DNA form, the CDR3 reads TGTGCCAGCAGCCAAGATACAGGCCCGGGGTCACCCCTCCACTTT.

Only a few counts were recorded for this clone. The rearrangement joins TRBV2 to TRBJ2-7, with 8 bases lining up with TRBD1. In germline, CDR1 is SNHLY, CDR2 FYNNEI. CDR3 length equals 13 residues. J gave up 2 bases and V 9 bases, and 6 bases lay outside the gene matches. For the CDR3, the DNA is TGTGCCAGTGACAGGGGAATTACCTACGAGCAGTACTTC. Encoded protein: CASDRGITYEQYF.

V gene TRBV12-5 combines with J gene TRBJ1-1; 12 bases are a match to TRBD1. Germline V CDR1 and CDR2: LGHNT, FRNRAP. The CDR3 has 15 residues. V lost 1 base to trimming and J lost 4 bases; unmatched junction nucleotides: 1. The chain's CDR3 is CASGLAGQGATEAFF. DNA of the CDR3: TGTGCTAGTGGTTTGGCGGGACAGGGGGCCACTGAAGCTTTCTTT.

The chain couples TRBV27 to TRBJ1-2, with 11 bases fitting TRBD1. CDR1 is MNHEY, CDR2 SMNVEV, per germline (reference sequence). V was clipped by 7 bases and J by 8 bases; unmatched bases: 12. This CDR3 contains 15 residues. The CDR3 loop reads CASTTRGQGVGGYTF. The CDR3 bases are TGTGCCAGCACCACGAGGGGACAGGGGGTGGGCGGCTACACCTTC.

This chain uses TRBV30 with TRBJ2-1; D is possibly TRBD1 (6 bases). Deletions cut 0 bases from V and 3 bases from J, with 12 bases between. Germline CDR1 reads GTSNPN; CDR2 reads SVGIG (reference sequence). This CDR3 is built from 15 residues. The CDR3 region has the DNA TGTGCCTGGAGTGTACAGGGTAGCTACTACAATGAGCAGTTCTTC. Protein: CAWSVQGSYYNEQFF.

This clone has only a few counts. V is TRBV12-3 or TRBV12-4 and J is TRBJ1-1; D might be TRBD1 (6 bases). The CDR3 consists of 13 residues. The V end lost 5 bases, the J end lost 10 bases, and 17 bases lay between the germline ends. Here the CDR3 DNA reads TGTGCCAGCAGTCCCCCCACAGGGTATGCAGCTTTCTTT. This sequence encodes CASSPPTGYAAFF.

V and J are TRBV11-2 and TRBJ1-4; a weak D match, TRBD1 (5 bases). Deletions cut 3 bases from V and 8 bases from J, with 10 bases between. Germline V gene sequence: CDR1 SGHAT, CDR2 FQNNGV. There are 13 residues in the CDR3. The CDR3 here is CASSFRRGEKLFF. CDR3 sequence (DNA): TGTGCCAGCAGCTTCAGGAGGGGCGAAAAACTGTTTTTT.

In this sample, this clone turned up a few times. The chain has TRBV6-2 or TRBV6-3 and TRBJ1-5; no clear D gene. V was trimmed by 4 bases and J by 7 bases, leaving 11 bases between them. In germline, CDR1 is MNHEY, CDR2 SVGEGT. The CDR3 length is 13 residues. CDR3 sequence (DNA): TGTGCCAGCAGTTCCGGGGTCAGGCAGCCCCAGCATTTT. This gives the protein CASSSGVRQPQHF.

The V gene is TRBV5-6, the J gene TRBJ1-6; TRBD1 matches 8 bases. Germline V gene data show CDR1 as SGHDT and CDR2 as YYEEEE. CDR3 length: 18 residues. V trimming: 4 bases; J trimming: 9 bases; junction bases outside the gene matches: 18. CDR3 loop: CASSQSLRRGRGGSPLHF. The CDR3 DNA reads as TGTGCCAGCAGCCAATCATTGCGCAGGGGGCGAGGGGGTTCACCCCTCCACTTT.

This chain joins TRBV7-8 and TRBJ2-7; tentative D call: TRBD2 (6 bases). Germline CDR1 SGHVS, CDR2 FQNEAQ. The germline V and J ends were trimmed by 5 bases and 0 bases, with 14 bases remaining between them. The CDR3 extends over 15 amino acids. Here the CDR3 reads CASSRSAGSSYEQYF. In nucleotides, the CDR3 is TGTGCCAGCAGCCGTTCCGCCGGGAGCTCCTACGAGCAGTACTTC.

CDR3 sequence: CASSYDSGGYEQYF. The CDR3 DNA sequence: TGTGCCAGCAGTTACGATAGCGGGGGCTACGAGCAGTACTTC. V usage is TRBV27 and J usage is TRBJ2-7; 9 positions agree with TRBD2. Germline V gene sequence: CDR1 MNHEY, CDR2 SMNVEV (reference sequence). J was trimmed by 3 bases and V by 4 bases; bases with no gene match: 4. The CDR3 extends over 14 amino acids.

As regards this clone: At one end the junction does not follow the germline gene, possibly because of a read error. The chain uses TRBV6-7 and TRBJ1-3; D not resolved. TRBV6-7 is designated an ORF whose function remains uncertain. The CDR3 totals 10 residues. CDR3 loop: CASSSLVGGF. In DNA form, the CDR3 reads TGTGCCAGCAGTTCCCTGGTGGGAGGTTTT.

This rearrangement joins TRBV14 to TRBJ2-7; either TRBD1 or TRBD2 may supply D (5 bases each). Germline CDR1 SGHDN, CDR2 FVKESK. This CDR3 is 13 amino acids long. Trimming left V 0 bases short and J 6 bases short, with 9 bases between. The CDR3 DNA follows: TGTGCCAGCAGCCAAGATTCGAGGGGCGAGCAGTACTTC. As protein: CASSQDSRGEQYF. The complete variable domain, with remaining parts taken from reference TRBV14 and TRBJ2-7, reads EAGVTQFPSHSVIEKGQTVTLRCDPISGHDNLYWYRRVMGKEIKFLLHFVKESKQDESGMPNNRFLAERTGGTYSTLKVQPAELEDSGVYFCASSQDSRGEQYFGPGTRLTVT.

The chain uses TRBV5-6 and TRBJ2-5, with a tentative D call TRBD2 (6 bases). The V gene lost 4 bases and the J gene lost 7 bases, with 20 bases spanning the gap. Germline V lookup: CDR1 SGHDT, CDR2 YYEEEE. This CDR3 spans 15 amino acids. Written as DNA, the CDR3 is TGTGCCAGCAGCCCGCAGGGACTCCACTCGGGGACCCAGTACTTC. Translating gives CASSPQGLHSGTQYF.

The CDR3 spells CASSQGPTFSGNTIYF. The CDR3 coding sequence is TGTGCCAGCAGCCAAGGGCCGACTTTCTCTGGAAACACCATATATTTT. The rearrangement joins TRBV3-1 (or the pseudogene TRBV3-2) to TRBJ1-3; D ambiguous. The V gene lost 1 base and the J gene lost 0 bases, with 10 bases spanning the gap. The CDR3 spans 16 residues. Germline CDR1 is LGHDT and CDR2 is YNNKEL (reference sequence).

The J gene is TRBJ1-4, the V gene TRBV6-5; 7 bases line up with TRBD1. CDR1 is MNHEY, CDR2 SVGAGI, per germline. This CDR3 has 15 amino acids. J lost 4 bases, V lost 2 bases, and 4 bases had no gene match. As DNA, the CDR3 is TGTGCCAGCAGTTACAGGGGGCCGGGTAATGAAAAACTGTTTTTT. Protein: CASSYRGPGNEKLFF.

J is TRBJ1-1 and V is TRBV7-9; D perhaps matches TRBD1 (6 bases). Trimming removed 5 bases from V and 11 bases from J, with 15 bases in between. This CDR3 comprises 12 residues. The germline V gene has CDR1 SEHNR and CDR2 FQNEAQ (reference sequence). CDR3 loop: CASSQMGTGAFF. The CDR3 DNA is TGTGCCAGCAGCCAAATGGGAACAGGGGCTTTCTTT.

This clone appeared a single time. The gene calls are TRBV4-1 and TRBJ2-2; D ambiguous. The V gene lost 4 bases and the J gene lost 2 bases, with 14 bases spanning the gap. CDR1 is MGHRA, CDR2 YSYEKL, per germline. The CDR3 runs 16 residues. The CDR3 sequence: CASSPSAADNTGELFF. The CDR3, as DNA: TGCGCCAGCAGCCCGTCGGCGGCCGATAACACCGGGGAGCTGTTTTTT.

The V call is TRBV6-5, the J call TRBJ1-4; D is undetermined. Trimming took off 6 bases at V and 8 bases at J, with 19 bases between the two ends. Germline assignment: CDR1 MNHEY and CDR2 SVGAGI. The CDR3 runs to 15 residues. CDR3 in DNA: TGTGCCAGCAGGTCCAGGAGCGACCCTCCAGAAAAACTGTTTTTT. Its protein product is CASRSRSDPPEKLFF.

The CDR3 is CASSRTGMSYGYTF. The CDR3 DNA reads as TGTGCCAGCAGCCGGACAGGGATGAGCTATGGCTACACCTTC. This rearrangement joins TRBV7-9 to TRBJ1-2, with TRBD1 matching 8 bases. This CDR3 is 14 amino acids long. CDR1 is SEHNR and CDR2 is FQNEAQ in the germline V gene (reference sequence). J lost 4 bases, V lost 5 bases, and 6 bases had no gene match.

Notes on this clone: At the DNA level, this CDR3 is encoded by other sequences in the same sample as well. Written as DNA, the CDR3 is TGTGCCAGCAGCCAAGTGGGGGGTCAGCCCCAGCATTTT. This gives the protein CASSQVGGQPQHF. The chain joins TRBV3-1 (or the pseudogene TRBV3-2) to TRBJ1-5; maybe TRBD1 (5 bases). This CDR3 comprises 13 residues. V shed 1 base and J shed 6 bases, with 7 bases lying between them. Germline V CDR1 and CDR2: LGHDT, YNNKEL (reference sequence).

CDR3 bases: TGTGCCAGCTCACCGCCGACAATCGGGGAGCAGTACTTC. Protein: CASSPPTIGEQYF. The J gene is TRBJ2-7, the V gene TRBV18; unclear D gene. The V and J ends lost 3 bases and 7 bases respectively, with 13 bases between them. The CDR3 extends over 13 amino acids. The germline V gene has CDR1 KGHSH and CDR2 LQKENI.

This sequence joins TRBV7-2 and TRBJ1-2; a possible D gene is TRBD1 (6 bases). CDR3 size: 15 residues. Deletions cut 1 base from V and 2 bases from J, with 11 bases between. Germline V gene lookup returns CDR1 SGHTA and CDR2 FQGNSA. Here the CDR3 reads CASSLVVQGNYGYTF. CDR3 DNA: TGTGCCAGCAGCTTAGTAGTCCAGGGGAACTATGGCTACACCTTC.

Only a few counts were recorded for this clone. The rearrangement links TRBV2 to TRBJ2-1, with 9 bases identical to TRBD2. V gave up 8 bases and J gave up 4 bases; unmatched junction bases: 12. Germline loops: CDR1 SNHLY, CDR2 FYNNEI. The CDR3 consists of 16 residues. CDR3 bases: TGTGCCAGCCTCTTGGGGCGGGGGGGTCCATACAATGAGCAGTTCTTC. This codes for CASLLGRGGPYNEQFF.

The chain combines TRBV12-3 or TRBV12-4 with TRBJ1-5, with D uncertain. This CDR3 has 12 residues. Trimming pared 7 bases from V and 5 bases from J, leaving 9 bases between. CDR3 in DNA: TGTGCCAGCACCCACAGAGATCAGCCCCAGCATTTT. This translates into CASTHRDQPQHF.

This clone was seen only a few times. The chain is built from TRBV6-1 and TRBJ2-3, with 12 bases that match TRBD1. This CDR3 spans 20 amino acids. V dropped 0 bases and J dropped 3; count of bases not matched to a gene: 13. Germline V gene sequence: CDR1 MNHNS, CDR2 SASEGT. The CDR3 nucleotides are TGTGCCAGCAGTGAAGCGCTTCTGGGACAGGGGGCGCTTTGGACAGATACGCAGTATTTT. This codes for CASSEALLGQGALWTDTQYF.

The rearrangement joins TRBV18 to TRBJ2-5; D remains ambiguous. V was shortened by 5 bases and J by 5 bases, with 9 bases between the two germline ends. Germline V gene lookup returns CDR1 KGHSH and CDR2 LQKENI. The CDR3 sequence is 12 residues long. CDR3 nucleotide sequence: TGTGCCAGCTCATCGGGTCGGGAGACCCAGTACTTC. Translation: CASSSGRETQYF.

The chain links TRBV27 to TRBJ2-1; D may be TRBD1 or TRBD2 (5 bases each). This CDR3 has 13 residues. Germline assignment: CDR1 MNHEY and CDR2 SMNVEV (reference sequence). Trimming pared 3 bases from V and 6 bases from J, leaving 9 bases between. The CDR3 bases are TGTGCCAGCAGTTTTCGGGGCAGCAATGAGCAGTTCTTC. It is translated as CASSFRGSNEQFF.